This TCR beta chain came from a study of cytomegalovirus exposure and HLA in healthy donors. As for this clone: Antigen unknown.

Findings and caveats of the study: When analyzed later, a missense DCLRE1C variant was found to be linked to TCR beta V- and J-gene trimming. CMV serostatus was the only recorded immune exposure for donors. Some TCR beta chains (around 160 of them) were listed as cytomegalovirus-associated.

The CDR3 runs 15 residues. The germline gives CDR1 SGHVS, CDR2 FQNEAQ. Trimming cost V 3 bases and J 0 bases, with 9 bases left between them. Use of 60 Vbeta and 13 Jbeta primers characterized the PCR. Repertoires were generated with immunoSEQ multiplex PCR, while TCRdb's copy carries only in-frame clones and drops some. In the table there are approximately 180,000 clones, about 69% of which are singletons. The TCR sequence derives from a human donor in good health. The chain carries TRBV7-8 and TRBJ2-1; D might be TRBD2 (5 bases). Input material: PBMCs. CDR3 bases: TGTGCCAGCAGCTTTACGGACTTCTCCTACAATGAGCAGTTCTTC. It translates to CASSFTDFSYNEQFF.